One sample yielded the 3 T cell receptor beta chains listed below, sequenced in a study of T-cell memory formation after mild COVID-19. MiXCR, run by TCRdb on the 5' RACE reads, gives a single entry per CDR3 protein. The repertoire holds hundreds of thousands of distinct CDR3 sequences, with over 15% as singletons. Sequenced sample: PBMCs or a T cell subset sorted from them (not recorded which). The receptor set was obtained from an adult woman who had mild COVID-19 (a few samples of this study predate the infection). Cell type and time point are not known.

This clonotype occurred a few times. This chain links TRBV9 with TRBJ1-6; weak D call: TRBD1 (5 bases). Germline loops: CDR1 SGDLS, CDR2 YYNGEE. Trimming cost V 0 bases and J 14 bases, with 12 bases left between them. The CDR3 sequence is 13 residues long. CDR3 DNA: TGTGCCAGCAGCGTAGATGCGGGGGAGTCCCTCCACTTT. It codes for CASSVDAGESLHF.

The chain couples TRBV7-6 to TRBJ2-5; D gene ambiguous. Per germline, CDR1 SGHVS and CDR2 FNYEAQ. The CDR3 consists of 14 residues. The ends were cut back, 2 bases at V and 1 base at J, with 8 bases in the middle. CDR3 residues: CASSLFGAQETQYF. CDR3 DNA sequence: TGTGCCAGCAGCTTATTTGGCGCCCAAGAGACCCAGTACTTC.

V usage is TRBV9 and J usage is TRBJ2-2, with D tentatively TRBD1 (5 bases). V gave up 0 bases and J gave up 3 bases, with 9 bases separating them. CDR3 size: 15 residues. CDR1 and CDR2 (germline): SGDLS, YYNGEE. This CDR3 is CASSVAPTDTGELFF. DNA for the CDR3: TGTGCCAGCAGCGTAGCTCCGACAGACACCGGGGAGCTGTTTTTT.